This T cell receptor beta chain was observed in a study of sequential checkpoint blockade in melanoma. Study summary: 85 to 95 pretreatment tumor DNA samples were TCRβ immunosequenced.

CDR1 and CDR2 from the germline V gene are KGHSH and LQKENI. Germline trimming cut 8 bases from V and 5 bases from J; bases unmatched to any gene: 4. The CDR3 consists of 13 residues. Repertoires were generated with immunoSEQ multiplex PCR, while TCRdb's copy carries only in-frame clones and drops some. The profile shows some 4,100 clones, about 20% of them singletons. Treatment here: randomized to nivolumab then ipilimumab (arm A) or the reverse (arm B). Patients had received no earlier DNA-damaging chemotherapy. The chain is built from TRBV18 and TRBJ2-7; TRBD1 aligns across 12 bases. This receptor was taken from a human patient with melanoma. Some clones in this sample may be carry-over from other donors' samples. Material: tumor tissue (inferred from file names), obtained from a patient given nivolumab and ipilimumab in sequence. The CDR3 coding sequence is TGTGCCAGCGAGGGACAGGGGGCCCACGAGCAGTACTTC. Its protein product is CASEGQGAHEQYF.